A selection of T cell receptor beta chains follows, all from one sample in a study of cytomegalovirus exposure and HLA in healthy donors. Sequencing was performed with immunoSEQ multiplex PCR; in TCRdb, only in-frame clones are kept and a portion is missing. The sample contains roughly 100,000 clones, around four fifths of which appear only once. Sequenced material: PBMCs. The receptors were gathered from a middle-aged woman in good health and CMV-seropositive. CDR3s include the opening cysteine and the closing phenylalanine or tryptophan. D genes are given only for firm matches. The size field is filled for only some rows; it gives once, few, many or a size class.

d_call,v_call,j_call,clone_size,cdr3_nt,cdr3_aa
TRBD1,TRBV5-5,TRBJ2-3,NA,TGTGCCAGCAGCAAGACAGGGGGACGCACAGATACGCAGTATTTT,CASSKTGGRTDTQYF
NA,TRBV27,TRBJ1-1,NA,TGTGCCAGCAGTTTATTAGGGGCTAACACTGAAGCTTTCTTT,CASSLLGANTEAFF
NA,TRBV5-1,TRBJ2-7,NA,TGCGCCAGCAGCCCAGGGACTGGGCTTCCTTACGAGCAGTACTTC,CASSPGTGLPYEQYF
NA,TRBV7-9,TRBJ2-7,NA,TGTGCCAGCAGCCTGGTAGCTTACGAGCAGTACTTC,CASSLVAYEQYF
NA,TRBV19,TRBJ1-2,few,TGTGCCAGTAGTACAATATCGCCCGACCCTGTGTGGGGCAGCTATGGCTACACCTTC,CASSTISPDPVWGSYGYTF
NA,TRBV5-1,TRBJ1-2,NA,TGCGCCAGCAGCTCTCAGTCCTTCAACTATGGCTACACCTTC,CASSSQSFNYGYTF
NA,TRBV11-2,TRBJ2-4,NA,TGTGCCAGCAGCCCCCGCCCCCAACGCGTACAGAAGAAAAACATTCAGTACTTC,CASSPRPQRVQKKNIQYF
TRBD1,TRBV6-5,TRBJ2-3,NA,TGTGCCAGCAGTTGCCTTACGGGACAGGGGTTAGATACGCAGTATTTT,CASSCLTGQGLDTQYF
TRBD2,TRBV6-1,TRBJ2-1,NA,TGTGCCAGCAGTCCTCGGGAGGATCGGAATGAGCAGTTCTTC,CASSPREDRNEQFF
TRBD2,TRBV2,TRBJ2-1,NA,TGTGCCAGCAGGAACCGGCCAGCGGGAATAAACAATGAGCAGTTCTTC,CASRNRPAGINNEQFF